The text below deals with one TCR beta chain. This sample was included in a study of blood T cell repertoires in COVID-19. Background on the study: Both acute and convalescent COVID-19 samples were obtained from the United States, Italy and Spain. The analysed material was cDNA or gDNA that came from T cells, B-cell-depleted T cells, or PBMCs.

Original analysis: Amplification with reference gene primers provided the estimates of nucleated cell counts. Sequencing was performed with immunoSEQ multiplex PCR; in TCRdb, only in-frame clones are kept and a portion is missing. The V and J calls and clone size come from that table; D and trimming were worked out from the DNA. The table lists 150,000 to 200,000 clones, almost 85% of them singletons. Per germline, CDR1 GTSNPN and CDR2 SVGIG (reference sequence). Trimming pared 3 bases from V and 8 bases from J, leaving 26 bases between. The CDR3 has 18 amino acids. Material for sequencing was peripheral blood. The chain combines TRBV30 with TRBJ1-6, with a tentative D call TRBD1 (6 bases). This clonotype was obtained from a man aged 35 to 55 who had recovered from COVID-19. Written as DNA, the CDR3 is TGTGCCTGGAGACGCAGGGGCGGCCCCGCATATTTGGATTCACCCCTCCACTTT. Its protein product is CAWRRRGGPAYLDSPLHF.